This T cell receptor (beta chain) derives from a study of cytotoxic CD8 clonotypes in ibrutinib-treated CLL. About the study: Within the patient group, around twelve were relapsed/refractory and about 15 treatment-naive, and 17 were IGHV unmutated.

In this sample, this clone turned up a few times. Its cognate antigen is unknown. The table came from immunoSEQ multiplex PCR; TCRdb's copy has only in-frame clones and leaves some out. The data contain some 200,000 clones, around three quarters of them seen just once; the ten biggest clones take up around an eighth. Notes on the study in general: Collection times varied between progressing and sustained-remission patients. T-cell clonality at baseline went above that of age-matched healthy donors and rose and fell with circulating CD8+ T-cell counts.

Sequenced here: PBMCs, sampled after 24 months of ibrutinib treatment. This TCR was recovered from a human donor with chronic lymphocytic leukemia.

CDR3: CASSPTPGGPGVAFF. For the CDR3, the DNA is TGTGCCAGCAGCCCCACCCCGGGGGGGCCGGGTGTAGCTTTCTTT. The chain links TRBV5-4 to TRBJ1-1; weak D call: TRBD1 (6 bases). The CDR3 contains 15 residues. V dropped 4 bases and J dropped 10 bases, with 23 bases sitting between them. The germline CDR1 and CDR2 sequences are SGHNT and YYREEE (reference sequence).